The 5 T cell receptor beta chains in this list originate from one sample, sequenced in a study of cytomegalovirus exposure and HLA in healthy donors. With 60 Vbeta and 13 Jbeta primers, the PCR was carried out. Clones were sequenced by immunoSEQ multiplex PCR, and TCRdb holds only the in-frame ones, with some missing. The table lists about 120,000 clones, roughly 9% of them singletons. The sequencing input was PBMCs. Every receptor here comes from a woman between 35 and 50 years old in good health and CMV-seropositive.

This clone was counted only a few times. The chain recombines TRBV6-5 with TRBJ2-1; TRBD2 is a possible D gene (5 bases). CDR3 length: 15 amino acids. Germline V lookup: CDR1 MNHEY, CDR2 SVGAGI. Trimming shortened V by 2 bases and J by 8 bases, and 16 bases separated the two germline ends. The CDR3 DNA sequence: TGTGCCAGCAGTTACATCCGGCTAGCTAAGGATGAGCAGTTCTTC. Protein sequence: CASSYIRLAKDEQFF.

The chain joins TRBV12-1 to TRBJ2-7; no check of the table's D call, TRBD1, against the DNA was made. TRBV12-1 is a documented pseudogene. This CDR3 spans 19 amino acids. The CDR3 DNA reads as TGTGCCAGCAGCTTTAGTTCAAGGGGGTCCCCGGCGACCCCCTACGAGCAGTACTTC. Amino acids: CASSFSSRGSPATPYEQYF.

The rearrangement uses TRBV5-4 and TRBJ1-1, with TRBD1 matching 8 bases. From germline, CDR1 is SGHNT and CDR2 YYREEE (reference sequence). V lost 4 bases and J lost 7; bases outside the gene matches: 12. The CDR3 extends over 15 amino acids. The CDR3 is CASSRQQGGAGEAFF. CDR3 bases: TGTGCCAGCAGCCGGCAACAGGGGGGGGCAGGTGAAGCTTTCTTT.

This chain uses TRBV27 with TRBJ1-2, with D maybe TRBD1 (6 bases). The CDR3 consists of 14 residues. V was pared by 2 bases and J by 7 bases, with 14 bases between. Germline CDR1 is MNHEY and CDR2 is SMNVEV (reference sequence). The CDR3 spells CASSLTGYFSGYTF. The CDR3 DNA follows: TGTGCCAGCAGTTTAACAGGGTACTTTAGTGGCTACACCTTC.

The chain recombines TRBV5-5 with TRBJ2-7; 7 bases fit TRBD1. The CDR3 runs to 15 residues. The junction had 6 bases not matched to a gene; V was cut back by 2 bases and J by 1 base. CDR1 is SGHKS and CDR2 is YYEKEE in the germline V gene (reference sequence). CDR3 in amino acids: CASSLSGTASYEQYF. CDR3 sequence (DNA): TGTGCCAGCAGCTTATCTGGGACAGCATCCTACGAGCAGTACTTC.